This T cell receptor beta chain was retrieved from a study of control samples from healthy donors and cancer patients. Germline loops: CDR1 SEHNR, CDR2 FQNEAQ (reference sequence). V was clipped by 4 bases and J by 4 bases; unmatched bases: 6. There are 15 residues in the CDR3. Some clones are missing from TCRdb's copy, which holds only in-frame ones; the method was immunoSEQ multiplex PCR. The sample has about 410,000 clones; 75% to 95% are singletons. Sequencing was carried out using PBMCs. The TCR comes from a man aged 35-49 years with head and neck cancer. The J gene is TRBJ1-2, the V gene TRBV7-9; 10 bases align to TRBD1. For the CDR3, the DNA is TGTGCCAGCAGCTCAGGACAGGGGGACCGCTATGGCTACACCTTC. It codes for CASSSGQGDRYGYTF.